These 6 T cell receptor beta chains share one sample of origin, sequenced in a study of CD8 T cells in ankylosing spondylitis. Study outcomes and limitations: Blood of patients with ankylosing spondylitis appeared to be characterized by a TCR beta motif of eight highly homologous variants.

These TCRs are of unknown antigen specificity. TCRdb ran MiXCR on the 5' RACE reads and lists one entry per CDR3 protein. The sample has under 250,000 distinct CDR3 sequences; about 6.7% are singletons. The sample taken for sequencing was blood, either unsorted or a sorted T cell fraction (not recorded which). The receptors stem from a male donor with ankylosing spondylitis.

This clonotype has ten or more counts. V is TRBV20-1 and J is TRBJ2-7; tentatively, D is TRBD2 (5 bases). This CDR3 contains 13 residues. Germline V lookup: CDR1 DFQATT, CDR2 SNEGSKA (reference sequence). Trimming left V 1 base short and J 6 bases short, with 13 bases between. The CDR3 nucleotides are TGCAGTGCTAGAGGTGCTAGCTATCTCGAGCAGTACTTC. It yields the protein CSARGASYLEQYF.

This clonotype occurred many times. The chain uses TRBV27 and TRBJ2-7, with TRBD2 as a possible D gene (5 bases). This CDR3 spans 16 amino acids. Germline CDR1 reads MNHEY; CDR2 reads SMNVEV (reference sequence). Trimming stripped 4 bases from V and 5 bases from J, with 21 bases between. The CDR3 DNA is TGTGCCAGCAGTTCGGGTCTCCTCCTAAGCGGCCACGAGCAGTACTTC. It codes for CASSSGLLLSGHEQYF.

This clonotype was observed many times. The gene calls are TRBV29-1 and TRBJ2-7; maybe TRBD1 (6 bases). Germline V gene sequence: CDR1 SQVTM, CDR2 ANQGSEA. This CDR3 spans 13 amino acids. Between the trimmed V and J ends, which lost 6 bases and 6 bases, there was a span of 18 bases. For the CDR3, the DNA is TGCAGCGTCGAAACAGGGATCTCGGGCGAGCAGTACTTC. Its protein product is CSVETGISGEQYF.

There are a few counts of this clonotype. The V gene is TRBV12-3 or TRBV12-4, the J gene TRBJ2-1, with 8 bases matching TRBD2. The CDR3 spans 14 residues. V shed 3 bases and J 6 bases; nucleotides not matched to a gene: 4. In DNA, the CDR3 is TGTGCCAGCAGTTTTAGCGGGGTCCCCAATGAGCAGTTCTTC. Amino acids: CASSFSGVPNEQFF.

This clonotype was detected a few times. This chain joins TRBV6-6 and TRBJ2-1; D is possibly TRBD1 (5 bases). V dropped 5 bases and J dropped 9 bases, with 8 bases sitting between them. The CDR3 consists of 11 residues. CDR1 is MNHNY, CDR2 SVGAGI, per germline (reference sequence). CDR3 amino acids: CASSPDSEQFF. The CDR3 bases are TGTGCCAGCAGTCCAGACAGTGAGCAGTTCTTC.

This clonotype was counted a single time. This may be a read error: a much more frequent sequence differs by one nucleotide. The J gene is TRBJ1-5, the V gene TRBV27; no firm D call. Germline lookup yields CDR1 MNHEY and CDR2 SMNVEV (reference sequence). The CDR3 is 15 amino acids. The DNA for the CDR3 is TGTGCCACCAGTTGGGTTGGGTTGAGCAATCAGCCCCAGCATTTT. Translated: CATSWVGLSNQPQHF.